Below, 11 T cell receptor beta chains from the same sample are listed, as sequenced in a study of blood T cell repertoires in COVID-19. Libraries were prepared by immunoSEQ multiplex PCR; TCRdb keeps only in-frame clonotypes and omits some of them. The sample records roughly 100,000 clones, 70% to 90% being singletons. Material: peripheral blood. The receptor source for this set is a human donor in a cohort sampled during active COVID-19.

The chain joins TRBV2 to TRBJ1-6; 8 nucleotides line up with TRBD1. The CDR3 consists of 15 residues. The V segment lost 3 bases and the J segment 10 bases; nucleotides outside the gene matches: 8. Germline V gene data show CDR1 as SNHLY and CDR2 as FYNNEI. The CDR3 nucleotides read TGTGCCAGCAGTGAGGACAGGGTTTTCGAATCACCCCTCCACTTT. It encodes CASSEDRVFESPLHF. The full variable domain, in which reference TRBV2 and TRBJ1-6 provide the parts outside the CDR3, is EPEVTQTPSHQVTQMGQEVILRCVPISNHLYFYWYRQILGQKVEFLVSFYNNEISEKSEIFDDQFSVERPDGSNFTLKIRSTKLEDSAMYFCASSEDRVFESPLHFGNGTRLTVT.

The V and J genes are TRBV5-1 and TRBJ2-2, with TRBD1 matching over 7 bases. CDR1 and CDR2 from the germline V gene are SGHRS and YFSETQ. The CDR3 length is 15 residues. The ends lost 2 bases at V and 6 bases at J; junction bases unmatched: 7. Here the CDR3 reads CASSLLTGESGELFF. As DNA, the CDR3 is TGCGCCAGCAGCTTACTTACAGGGGAATCCGGGGAGCTGTTTTTT.

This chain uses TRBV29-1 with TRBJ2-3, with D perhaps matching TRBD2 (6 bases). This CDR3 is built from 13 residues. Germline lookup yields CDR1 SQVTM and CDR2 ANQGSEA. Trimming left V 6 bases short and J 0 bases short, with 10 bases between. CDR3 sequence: CSVVGGSTDTQYF. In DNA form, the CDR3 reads TGCAGCGTCGTCGGGGGAAGCACAGATACGCAGTATTTT.

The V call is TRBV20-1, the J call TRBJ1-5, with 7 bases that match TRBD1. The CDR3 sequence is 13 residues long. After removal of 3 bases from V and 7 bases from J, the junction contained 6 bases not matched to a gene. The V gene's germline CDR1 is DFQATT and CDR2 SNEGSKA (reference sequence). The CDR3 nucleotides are TGCAGTGCTAGTCAGGGGGTTCGGCAGCCCCAGCATTTT. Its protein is CSASQGVRQPQHF.

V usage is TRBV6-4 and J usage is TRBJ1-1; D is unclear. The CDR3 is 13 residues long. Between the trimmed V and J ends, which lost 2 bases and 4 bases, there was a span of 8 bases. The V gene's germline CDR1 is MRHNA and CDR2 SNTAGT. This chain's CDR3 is CASSDGPGTEAFF. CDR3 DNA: TGTGCCAGCAGTGACGGGCCTGGCACTGAAGCTTTCTTT.

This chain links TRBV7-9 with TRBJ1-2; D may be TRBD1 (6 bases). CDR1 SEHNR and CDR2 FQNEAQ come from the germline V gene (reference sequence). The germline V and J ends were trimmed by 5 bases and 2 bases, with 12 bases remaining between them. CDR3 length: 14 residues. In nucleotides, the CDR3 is TGTGCCAGCAGCAAGGACAGTTCGAACTATGGCTACACCTTC. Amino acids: CASSKDSSNYGYTF.

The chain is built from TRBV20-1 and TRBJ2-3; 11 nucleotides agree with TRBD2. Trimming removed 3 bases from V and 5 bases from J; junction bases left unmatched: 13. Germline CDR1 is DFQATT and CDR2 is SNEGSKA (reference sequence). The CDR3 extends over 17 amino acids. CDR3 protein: CSASGIAGGPRGDTQYF. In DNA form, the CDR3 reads TGCAGTGCTAGTGGGATAGCGGGAGGGCCACGGGGAGATACGCAGTATTTT.

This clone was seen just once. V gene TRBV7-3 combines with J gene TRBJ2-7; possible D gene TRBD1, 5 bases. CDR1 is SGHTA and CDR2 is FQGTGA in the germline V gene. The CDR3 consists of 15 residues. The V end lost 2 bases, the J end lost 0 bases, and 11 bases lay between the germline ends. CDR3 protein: CASSLGPGISYEQYF. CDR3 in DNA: TGTGCCAGCAGCTTAGGCCCAGGGATCTCCTACGAGCAGTACTTC.

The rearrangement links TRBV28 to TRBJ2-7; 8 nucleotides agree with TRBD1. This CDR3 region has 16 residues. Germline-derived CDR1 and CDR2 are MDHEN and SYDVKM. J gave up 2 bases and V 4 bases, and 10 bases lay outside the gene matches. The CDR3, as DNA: TGTGCCAGCAGTTCATCCGGGACAGGCACCCCCTACGAGCAGTACTTC. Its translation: CASSSSGTGTPYEQYF.

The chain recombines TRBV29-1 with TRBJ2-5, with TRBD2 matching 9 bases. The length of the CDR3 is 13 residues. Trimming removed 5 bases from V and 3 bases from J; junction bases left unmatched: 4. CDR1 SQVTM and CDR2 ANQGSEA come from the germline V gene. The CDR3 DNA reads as TGCAGCGTTAATAGCGGGGGAAAAGAGACCCAGTACTTC. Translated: CSVNSGGKETQYF.

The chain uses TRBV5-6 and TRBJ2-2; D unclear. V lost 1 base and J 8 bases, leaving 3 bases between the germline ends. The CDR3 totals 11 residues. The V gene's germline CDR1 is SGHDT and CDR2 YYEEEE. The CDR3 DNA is TGTGCCAGCAGCTTGCGGGGGGAGCTGTTTTTT. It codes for CASSLRGELFF.